A single sample is the source of the 24 T cell receptor beta chains below, sequenced in a study of blood T cell repertoires in COVID-19. Repertoires were generated with immunoSEQ multiplex PCR, while TCRdb's copy carries only in-frame clones and drops some. The sample shows tens of thousands of clones, 75% to 85% of them seen only once. Sequencing was carried out using peripheral blood. The receptors here all came from a woman in her seventies with acute or convalescent COVID-19.

The J gene is TRBJ1-1, the V gene TRBV29-1, with D tentatively TRBD1 (6 bases). Trimming stripped 3 bases from V and 5 bases from J, with 22 bases between. The length of the CDR3 is 16 residues. Per germline, CDR1 SQVTM and CDR2 ANQGSEA. DNA for the CDR3: TGCAGCGTTGAGACGCTTAGGACAGCCGCTTGGACTGAAGCTTTCTTT. Its protein product is CSVETLRTAAWTEAFF.

CDR3 residues: CASSLVLFSRDRGTDTQYF. CDR3 coding DNA: TGCGCCAGCAGCTTGGTACTTTTCTCTCGGGACAGAGGAACAGATACGCAGTATTTT. V is TRBV5-1 and J is TRBJ2-3, with 7 bases fitting TRBD1. Per germline, CDR1 SGHRS and CDR2 YFSETQ. CDR3 size: 19 residues. Trimming took 0 bases from V and 3 from J; bases not matched to a gene: 16.

The genes are TRBV2 and TRBJ1-5, with TRBD1 as a possible D gene (5 bases). Germline lookup yields CDR1 SNHLY and CDR2 FYNNEI. This CDR3 contains 16 residues. V lost 6 bases to trimming and J lost 4 bases, with 19 bases between them. CDR3 nucleotide sequence: TGTGCCAGCAGCCCCCCTGTCCTAGACAGTAATCAGCCCCAGCATTTT. It translates to CASSPPVLDSNQPQHF.

CDR3: CASSMTGTNYGYTF. CDR3 nucleotides: TGTGCCAGCAGTATGACAGGAACTAACTATGGCTACACCTTC. The rearrangement joins TRBV6-5 to TRBJ1-2, with a weak D call TRBD1 (6 bases). Trimming left V 5 bases short and J 0 bases short, with 10 bases between. The CDR3 consists of 14 residues. Germline CDR1 reads MNHEY; CDR2 reads SVGAGI.

The chain has TRBV18 and TRBJ2-3; 7 bases agree with TRBD1. From germline, CDR1 is KGHSH and CDR2 LQKENI. There are 13 residues in the CDR3. After removal of 1 base from V and 6 bases from J, the junction contained 1 base not matched to a gene. CDR3 in DNA: TGTGCCAGCTCACCACAGGGGGCGGATACGCAGTATTTT. This encodes CASSPQGADTQYF.

The chain carries TRBV12-3 or TRBV12-4 and TRBJ1-2, with D possibly matching TRBD1 (5 bases). The CDR3 runs 13 residues. V lost 3 bases, J lost 6 bases, and 11 bases lay in between. This chain's CDR3 is CASSFRQLNGYTF. The CDR3 DNA is TGTGCCAGCAGTTTTAGACAGCTTAATGGCTACACCTTC.

This chain joins TRBV2 and TRBJ2-1; TRBD1 agrees at 7 bases. Germline V gene data show CDR1 as SNHLY and CDR2 as FYNNEI. CDR3 length: 15 amino acids. The V gene end was trimmed by 6 bases and the J gene end by 5 bases; junction bases not matched to a gene: 10. In nucleotides, the CDR3 is TGTGCCAGCAGCGTATGGAGGACAGGAGACAATGAGCAGTTCTTC. This gives the protein CASSVWRTGDNEQFF.

This clone appeared a few times. This rearrangement joins TRBV6-5 to TRBJ1-2, with D maybe TRBD1 (5 bases). Between the trimmed V and J ends, which lost 8 bases and 8 bases, there was a span of 18 bases. This CDR3 has 13 residues. Germline V gene sequence: CDR1 MNHEY, CDR2 SVGAGI. CDR3 in DNA: TGTGCCAGCGCCGCGCAAGGGGTAGGCGGCTACACCTTC. This codes for CASAAQGVGGYTF.

The sample holds a few counts of this clone. V usage is TRBV2 and J usage is TRBJ1-2; 9 nucleotides match TRBD1. There are 15 residues in the CDR3. Germline CDR1 and CDR2: SNHLY and FYNNEI. V shed 4 bases, J shed 4 bases, and the junction held 7 bases outside the gene matches. CDR3 sequence reads: CASSAWGQGSYGYTF. CDR3 DNA: TGTGCCAGCAGTGCTTGGGGACAGGGTTCCTATGGCTACACCTTC. The full variable domain, completed using reference TRBV2 and TRBJ1-2, is EPEVTQTPSHQVTQMGQEVILRCVPISNHLYFYWYRQILGQKVEFLVSFYNNEISEKSEIFDDQFSVERPDGSNFTLKIRSTKLEDSAMYFCASSAWGQGSYGYTFGSGTRLTVV.

The rearrangement uses TRBV6-1 and TRBJ1-3; perhaps TRBD1 as D (5 bases). Germline CDR1 reads MNHNS; CDR2 reads SASEGT. CDR3 length: 16 residues. Trimming shortened V by 3 bases and J by 1 base, and 13 bases separated the two germline ends. In DNA form, the CDR3 reads TGTGCCAGCAGTGAGGAGGGGCGAGTTTCTGGAAACACCATATATTTT. This translates into CASSEEGRVSGNTIYF.

V and J are TRBV6-6 and TRBJ1-5; 8 nucleotides align to TRBD1. Germline V CDR1 and CDR2: MNHNY, SVGAGI (reference sequence). The junction had 10 bases not matched to a gene; V was cut back by 6 bases and J by 6 bases. The CDR3 length is 15 residues. In nucleotides, the CDR3 is TGTGCCAGCAGCGGACAGGGCCCGGGCAGTCAGCCCCAGCATTTT. Translated, it gives CASSGQGPGSQPQHF.

This chain links TRBV15 with TRBJ2-7, with TRBD1 identical over 7 bases. Germline V gene lookup returns CDR1 LNHNV and CDR2 YYDKDF (reference sequence). V lost 0 bases to trimming and J lost 1 base; unmatched junction nucleotides: 12. The CDR3 runs to 18 residues. CDR3 coding DNA: TGTGCCACCAGCAGAGATCGACTGTTATGGGACAGTTCCTACGAGCAGTACTTC. Its translation is CATSRDRLLWDSSYEQYF.

The chain uses TRBV6-5 and TRBJ2-7; TRBD2 aligns across 10 bases. The germline V gene encodes CDR1 MNHEY and CDR2 SVGAGI. V shed 5 bases, J shed 3 bases, and the junction held 7 bases outside the gene matches. The CDR3 is made up of 15 amino acids. The CDR3 bases are TGTGCCAGCAGTCTAACTAGCGGGGCTAACTACGAGCAGTACTTC. It codes for CASSLTSGANYEQYF.

V usage is TRBV7-8 and J usage is TRBJ1-1, with TRBD1 matching 8 bases. V was pared by 5 bases and J by 5 bases, with 10 bases of the junction left unmatched. Germline loops: CDR1 SGHVS, CDR2 FQNEAQ. CDR3 size: 15 residues. The CDR3 DNA reads TGTGCCAGCAGCCAGGCCCAGGGGGCGCGGACTGAAGCTTTCTTT. Encoded protein: CASSQAQGARTEAFF.

This clone was seen a single time. The chain has TRBV13 and TRBJ2-1, with 14 positions matching TRBD2. Germline V gene sequence: CDR1 PRHDT, CDR2 FYEKMQ (reference sequence). Losses at the gene ends were 6 bases for V and 9 bases for J; bases not matched to a gene: 4. This CDR3 has 14 residues. In nucleotides, the CDR3 is TGTGCCAGCAGATCTGGACTAGCGGGGGGTGAGCAGTTCTTC. Amino acid sequence: CASRSGLAGGEQFF. Full variable domain (remainder filled in from reference TRBV13 and TRBJ2-1): AAGVIQSPRHLIKEKRETATLKCYPIPRHDTVYWYQQGPGQDPQFLISFYEKMQSDKGSIPDRFSAQQFSDYHSELNMSSLELGDSALYFCASRSGLAGGEQFFGPGTRLTVL.

The rearrangement links TRBV7-9 to TRBJ1-6; no definite D call. Germline V lookup: CDR1 SEHNR, CDR2 FQNEAQ (reference sequence). V was cut by 1 base and J by 8 bases, with 9 bases left in between. The CDR3 runs 14 residues. CDR3 region: CASSLESGDSPLHF. The CDR3 region has the DNA TGTGCCAGCAGCTTAGAGTCAGGTGATTCACCCCTCCACTTT.

The J gene is TRBJ2-3, the V gene TRBV7-9, with a possible D match to TRBD1 (6 bases). Germline V gives CDR1 SEHNR, CDR2 FQNEAQ (reference sequence). The CDR3 consists of 14 residues. The V gene lost 8 bases and the J gene lost 4 bases, with 16 bases spanning the gap. CDR3 region: CASGSTGWADTQYF. CDR3 bases: TGTGCCAGCGGCTCTACAGGGTGGGCAGATACGCAGTATTTT.

The chain recombines TRBV6-2 or TRBV6-3 with TRBJ2-5, with a tentative D call TRBD1 (6 bases). Trimming removed 5 bases at V and 5 bases at J, with 12 bases between. The CDR3 spans 13 residues. The germline CDR1 and CDR2 sequences are MNHEY and SVGEGT. CDR3 protein: CASSRDIGETQYF. In DNA, the CDR3 is TGTGCCAGCAGTCGGGACATCGGGGAGACCCAGTACTTC.

This rearrangement joins TRBV7-2 to TRBJ1-1, with D perhaps TRBD1 (6 bases). Deletions cut 5 bases from V and 10 bases from J, with 20 bases between. From germline, CDR1 is SGHTA and CDR2 FQGNSA. This CDR3 is 14 amino acids long. CDR3 DNA: TGTGCCAGCAGCCCAAAAGGGGGAGTGGGTGGAGCTTTCTTT. This translates into CASSPKGGVGGAFF.

This chain connects TRBV5-4 to TRBJ1-2; TRBD1 matches at 8 bases. CDR1 and CDR2 from the germline V gene are SGHNT and YYREEE (reference sequence). The junction had 7 bases not matched to a gene; V was cut back by 6 bases and J by 3 bases. This CDR3 is 14 amino acids long. CDR3 loop: CASKGTGIYYGYTF. Written as DNA, the CDR3 is TGTGCCAGCAAAGGGACAGGAATATACTATGGCTACACCTTC.

The chain recombines TRBV3-1 (or the pseudogene TRBV3-2) with TRBJ1-2; D is unresolved. V was pared by 3 bases and J by 8 bases, with 7 bases between. CDR1 and CDR2 from the germline V gene are LGHDT and YNNKEL (reference sequence). This CDR3 comprises 11 residues. This chain's CDR3 is CASSHVEGYTF. Here the CDR3 DNA reads TGTGCCAGCAGCCATGTTGAGGGCTACACCTTC.

The J gene is TRBJ1-4, the V gene TRBV2, with D perhaps matching TRBD1 (6 bases). V was trimmed by 6 bases and J by 7 bases, leaving 21 bases between them. Germline V gives CDR1 SNHLY, CDR2 FYNNEI. The CDR3 is 16 amino acids. CDR3: CASSLTDLGAGEKLFF. As DNA, the CDR3 is TGTGCCAGCAGCCTAACAGACCTGGGGGCAGGTGAAAAACTGTTTTTT.

This chain uses TRBV10-2 with TRBJ1-1; weak D call: TRBD1 (6 bases). Trimming pared 2 bases from V and 4 bases from J, leaving 14 bases between. CDR3 length: 15 residues. Germline V gives CDR1 WSHSY, CDR2 SAAADI. Here the CDR3 reads CASSETGLAVTEAFF. The CDR3 coding sequence is TGCGCCAGCAGTGAGACAGGGCTAGCTGTCACTGAAGCTTTCTTT.

CDR3 sequence reads: CASSLAGPANEQFF. DNA for the CDR3: TGTGCCAGCAGTCTAGCGGGCCCCGCCAATGAGCAGTTCTTC. V usage is TRBV27 and J usage is TRBJ2-1, with TRBD2 identical over 8 bases. This CDR3 is 14 amino acids long. Trimming removed 5 bases from V and 6 bases from J; junction bases left unmatched: 6. Germline CDR1 MNHEY, CDR2 SMNVEV (reference sequence).